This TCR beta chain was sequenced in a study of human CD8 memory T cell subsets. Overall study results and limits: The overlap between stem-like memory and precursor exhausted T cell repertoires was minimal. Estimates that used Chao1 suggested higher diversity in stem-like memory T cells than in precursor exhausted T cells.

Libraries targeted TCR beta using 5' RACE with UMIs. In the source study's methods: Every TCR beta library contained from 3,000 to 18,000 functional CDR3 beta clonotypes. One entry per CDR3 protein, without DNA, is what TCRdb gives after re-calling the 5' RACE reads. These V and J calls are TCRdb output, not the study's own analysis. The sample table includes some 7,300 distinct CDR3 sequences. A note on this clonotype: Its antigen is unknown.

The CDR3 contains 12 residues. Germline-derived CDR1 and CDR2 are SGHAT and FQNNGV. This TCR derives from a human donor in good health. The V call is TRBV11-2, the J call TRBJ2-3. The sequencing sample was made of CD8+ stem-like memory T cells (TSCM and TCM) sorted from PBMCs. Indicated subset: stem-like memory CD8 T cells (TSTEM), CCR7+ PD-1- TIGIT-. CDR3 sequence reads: CASSRFTDTQYF.